The clone carrying this T cell receptor (beta chain) was seen many times. Its specificity is unknown. These data are taken from a study of T cells in Graves' hyperthyroidism and ophthalmopathy. Amplification of TCR beta CDR3 regions used RNA as the template. The HTBI primer set drove a first-round RT-PCR of the TCR CDR3. Each CDR3 protein gets one entry after TCRdb re-called the multiplex PCR reads with MiXCR. This table has hundreds of thousands of distinct CDR3 sequences, approximately 15% appearing once. Patients aged 18 to 65 with hyperthyroidism were newly diagnosed, with duration under 2 months. Exclusions: uncontrolled infection, other autoimmune disease, pregnancy, lactation. General study findings and limits: Ophthalmopathy and stable hyperthyroidism were told apart by a 13 V-J model.

The receptor was derived from a woman aged 18-29 years with Graves' hyperthyroidism. Sequencing was performed on blood.

The CDR3 DNA follows: TGTGCCAGCAGCTTCCGGACCGGGGAGCTGTTTTTT. Protein sequence: CASSFRTGELFF. The chain links TRBV11-2 to TRBJ2-2; D gene uncertain. The V and J ends lost 3 bases and 5 bases respectively, with 4 bases between them. Germline V gene data show CDR1 as SGHAT and CDR2 as FQNNGV. The length of the CDR3 is 12 residues.